This record looks at one T cell receptor beta chain sequence and its context. This clone was observed once. No cognate antigen has been identified for it. Within one base of it there is no much larger clone, and no base qualities were kept. The CDR3 goes from the cysteine to the phenylalanine over 15 residues. CDR3 DNA is the only sequence kept; it has 45 bases, read in frame from the first base. For CDR1 and CDR2, the germline V gene lists SNHLY and FYNNEI. V and J are trimmed by 7 bases and 5 bases, and the gene matches miss 8 bases of the junction. The immunoSEQ Assay, a bias-controlled multiplex PCR, was used to amplify TCRbeta CDR3 regions from genomic DNA. The authors processed their data as follows. Within the assay, amplification of reference gene primers was used to estimate how many nucleated cells each sample contained. To quantify the absolute abundance of each unique TCRbeta CDR3 rearrangement, sequence reads were collapsed and filtered. For each sample, productive Simpson clonality was calculated as the square root of Simpson's diversity index over productive rearrangements. TCRdb carries this immuneACCESS record with in-frame sequences only. Its versions omit some clonotypes, under half of them owing to an unresolved V gene in the studies checked, with the rest unexplained. D and trimming come from the DNA, and the V and J calls and clone size come from that table. The sample table holds about 280,000 clones, of which around nine tenths were seen once. Around 2% of the sample comes from the top ten.

Each collaborating institution followed its own protocols to collect whole blood in K2EDTA tubes. Collaborator samples were shipped for TCRbeta analysis as frozen whole blood, isolated PBMCs, or DNA extracted from either sample type. This sample is drawn from a study of blood T cell repertoires in COVID-19 (dated by TCRdb to 2020 to 2021). Some background on the complete study: Collaborator samples came from the United States, Italy and Spain and covered acute and convalescent phases of COVID-19. The prospective study material was composed of cDNA or gDNA derived from T cells, B-cell-depleted T cells, or PBMCs. Deeply sampled blood TCRbeta repertoires from subjects exposed to, actively infected with, or recovered from COVID-19 were included in the dataset. The repertoires were released in a freely available public database intended as a resource for research on the immune response to SARS-CoV-2. The samples were drawn from two sources: the first 160 participants of the ongoing ImmuneRACE study, and over 950 subjects contributed by 6 global collaborators. A de-identified subject ID, COVID-19 status, age in years and sex were almost always included in the sample metadata. Where available, HLA class I and class II types were taken from metadata supplied by the sample provider and were not determined by assay-based typing. Summary of the overall study and its limitations: The quantity of clinical and demographic metadata differed by source and by participant and was supplied without curation.

The chain is made from TRBV2 and TRBJ2-7; 13 junctional bases match TRBD2. Sequenced input: peripheral blood. This sequence was found in a man in his fifties with acute or convalescent COVID-19. The CDR3: CASKAGTSGVHEQYF. The DNA sequence follows: TGTGCCAGCAAGGCGGGGACTAGCGGGGTCCACGAGCAGTACTTC.